This T cell receptor (beta chain) stems from a study of T cells in Graves' hyperthyroidism and ophthalmopathy. TCR beta CDR3 regions were amplified from RNA. The TCR CDR3 was amplified in a first-round RT-PCR using the HTBI primer set. TCRdb called the multiplex PCR reads again in MiXCR, with one record for every CDR3 protein. Found here are about 350,000 distinct CDR3 sequences, roughly 15% of them singletons; the top ten hold around 32%. Sequencing input: blood. This sequence was found in a woman between 40 and 55 years old with Graves' ophthalmopathy.

The CDR3 DNA follows: TGCAGCGTACGACAGGGTTTTGAGACCCAGTACTTC. Protein product: CSVRQGFETQYF. This rearrangement joins TRBV29-1 to TRBJ2-5; the match to TRBD1 covers 7 bases. The CDR3 has 12 residues. Per germline, CDR1 SQVTM and CDR2 ANQGSEA. The V and J ends lost 6 bases and 5 bases, in that order; junction bases with no gene match: 6.